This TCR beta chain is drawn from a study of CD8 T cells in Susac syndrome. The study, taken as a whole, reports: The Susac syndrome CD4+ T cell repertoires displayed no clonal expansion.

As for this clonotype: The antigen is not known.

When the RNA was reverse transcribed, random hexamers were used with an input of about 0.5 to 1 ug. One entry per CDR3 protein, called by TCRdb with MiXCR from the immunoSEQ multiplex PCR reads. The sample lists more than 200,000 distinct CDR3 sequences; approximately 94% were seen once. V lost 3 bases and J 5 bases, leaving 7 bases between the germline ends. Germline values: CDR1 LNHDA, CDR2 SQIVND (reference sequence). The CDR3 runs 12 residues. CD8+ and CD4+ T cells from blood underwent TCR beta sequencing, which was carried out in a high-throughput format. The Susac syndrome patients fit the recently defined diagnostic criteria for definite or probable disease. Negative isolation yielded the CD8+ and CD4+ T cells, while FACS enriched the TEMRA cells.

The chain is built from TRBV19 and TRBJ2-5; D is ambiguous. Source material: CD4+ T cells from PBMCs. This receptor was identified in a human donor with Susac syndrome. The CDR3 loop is CASSMNVETQYF. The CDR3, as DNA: TGTGCCAGTAGTATGAACGTGGAGACCCAGTACTTC.